The 12 T cell receptor beta chains given below trace back to one sample, sequenced in a study of pediatric ulcerative colitis. The rectum was sampled with one to two pinch biopsies at colonoscopy. Sequencing used immunoSEQ multiplex PCR; TCRdb keeps in-frame clones, though not all of them. Of 30,000 to 35,000 clones in the sample, about 81% were seen once. The sequenced sample consisted of gut tissue. All receptors come from a boy aged 5-17 years with mild ulcerative colitis.

The chain recombines TRBV2 with TRBJ2-7; D is unresolved. V was shortened by 7 bases and J by 1 base, with 8 bases between the two germline ends. The CDR3 is made up of 12 amino acids. Looked up from germline, CDR1 is SNHLY and CDR2 is FYNNEI. DNA for the CDR3: TGTGCCAGCATCCGGCTTTCCTACGAGCAGTACTTC. Protein: CASIRLSYEQYF.

CDR3 sequence (DNA): TGTGCCAGCAGCTTGGCCGCGCAGGGATTAAGGGGCAGCACTGAAGCTTTCTTT. It translates to CASSLAAQGLRGSTEAFF. The chain recombines TRBV5-5 with TRBJ1-1; D perhaps matches TRBD1 (5 bases). V shed 0 bases and J shed 4 bases, with 22 bases lying between them. Germline assignment: CDR1 SGHKS and CDR2 YYEKEE (reference sequence). The CDR3 contains 18 residues.

The chain carries TRBV5-5 and TRBJ2-7, with no clear D. CDR3 size: 12 residues. Germline CDR1 and CDR2: SGHKS and YYEKEE (reference sequence). V lost 1 base and J lost 2, with 4 bases in between. CDR3 in DNA: TGTGCCAGCAGCTTGCCGGCCTACGAGCAGTACTTC. As protein: CASSLPAYEQYF.

The CDR3 region has the DNA TGTGCCAGCAGTTACTCGAGAGGGGGCCCGGGGGCTGAAGCTTTCTTT. Protein: CASSYSRGGPGAEAFF. The chain joins TRBV6-5 to TRBJ1-1, with 7 bases matching TRBD1. V gave up 0 bases and J gave up 6 bases; unmatched junction bases: 10. Per germline, CDR1 MNHEY and CDR2 SVGAGI. This CDR3 comprises 16 residues.

V usage is TRBV2 and J usage is TRBJ2-5; 11 bases line up with TRBD2. This CDR3 spans 12 amino acids. Unmatched junction bases numbered 2, after V lost 9 bases and J lost 5 bases. CDR1 SNHLY and CDR2 FYNNEI come from the germline V gene. Here the CDR3 reads CASSGGAETQYF. CDR3 nucleotides: TGTGCCAGTAGCGGGGGGGCGGAGACCCAGTACTTC.

This clone has only one observation. This chain connects TRBV4-2 to TRBJ2-3; 10 bases are a match to TRBD2. In germline, CDR1 is LGHNA, CDR2 YNFKEQ. CDR3 length: 17 residues. With 0 bases clipped from V and 2 bases from J, the junction kept 5 bases outside the gene matches. As DNA, the CDR3 is TGTGCCAGCAGCCAAGAAACAAGCGGGGGGGCCACAGATACGCAGTATTTT. This codes for CASSQETSGGATDTQYF.

The rearrangement links TRBV6-6 to TRBJ1-5, with D uncertain. CDR1 and CDR2 (germline): MNHNY, SVGAGI (reference sequence). The V end was cut by 2 bases, the J end by 3 bases, with 5 bases between. The CDR3 runs 13 residues. CDR3 coding DNA: TGTGCCAGCAGTTACGCCCTCAATCAGCCCCAGCATTTT. Protein product: CASSYALNQPQHF.

The chain couples TRBV4-2 to TRBJ1-1, with unresolved D. Trimming cost V 0 bases and J 4 bases, with 6 bases left between them. This CDR3 contains 13 residues. The germline gives CDR1 LGHNA, CDR2 YNFKEQ. The CDR3 DNA reads TGTGCCAGCAGCCAAGAACGGGGCACTGAAGCTTTCTTT. It translates to CASSQERGTEAFF.

The genes are TRBV7-2 and TRBJ2-3; 7 bases align to TRBD2. This CDR3 is 16 amino acids long. Germline loops: CDR1 SGHTA, CDR2 FQGNSA. V shed 2 bases, J shed 2 bases, and the junction held 7 bases outside the gene matches. The CDR3 DNA reads TGTGCCAGCAGCTTAAGGCGGGGGACTCTCACAGATACGCAGTATTTT. Protein sequence: CASSLRRGTLTDTQYF.

This chain uses TRBV19 with TRBJ2-1; D possibly corresponds to TRBD2 (7 bases). The CDR3 has 16 residues. Germline CDR1 LNHDA, CDR2 SQIVND (reference sequence). The V and J ends lost 2 bases and 4 bases respectively, with 15 bases between them. CDR3 in DNA: TGTGCCAGTAGTATACCCGGGGGGCTACGTTACAATGAGCAGTTCTTC. It translates to CASSIPGGLRYNEQFF.

The rearrangement uses TRBV27 and TRBJ2-7; no clear D. This CDR3 comprises 13 residues. From germline, CDR1 is MNHEY and CDR2 SMNVEV (reference sequence). The ends were cut back, 4 bases at V and 3 bases at J, with 10 bases in the middle. The CDR3 loop is CASSSQNSYEQYF. The CDR3 DNA reads TGTGCCAGCAGTTCGCAGAATAGCTACGAGCAGTACTTC.

The rearrangement joins TRBV5-4 to TRBJ1-3; D is ambiguous. Germline assignment: CDR1 SGHNT and CDR2 YYREEE (reference sequence). This CDR3 region has 14 residues. V shed 0 bases and J shed 1 base, with 5 bases lying between them. The CDR3 region has the DNA TGTGCCAGCAGCTTGGGAAATTCTGGAAACACCATATATTTT. This sequence encodes CASSLGNSGNTIYF.